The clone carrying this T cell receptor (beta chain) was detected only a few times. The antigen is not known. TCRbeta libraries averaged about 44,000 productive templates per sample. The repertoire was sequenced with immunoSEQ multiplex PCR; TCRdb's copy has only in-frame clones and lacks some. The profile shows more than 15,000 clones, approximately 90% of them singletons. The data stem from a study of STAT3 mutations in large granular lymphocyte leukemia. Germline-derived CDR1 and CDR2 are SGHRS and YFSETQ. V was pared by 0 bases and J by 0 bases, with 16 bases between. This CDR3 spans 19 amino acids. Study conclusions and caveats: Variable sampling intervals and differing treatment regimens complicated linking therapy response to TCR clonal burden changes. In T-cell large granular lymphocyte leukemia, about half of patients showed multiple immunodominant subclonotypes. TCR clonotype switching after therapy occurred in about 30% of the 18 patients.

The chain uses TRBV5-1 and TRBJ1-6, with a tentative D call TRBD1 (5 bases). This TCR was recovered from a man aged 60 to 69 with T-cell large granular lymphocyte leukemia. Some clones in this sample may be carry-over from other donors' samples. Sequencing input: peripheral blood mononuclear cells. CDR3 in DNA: TGCGCCAGCAGCTTGGGGGGCGCGGGGCGGAGCTCCTATAATTCACCCCTCCACTTT. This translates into CASSLGGAGRSSYNSPLHF.